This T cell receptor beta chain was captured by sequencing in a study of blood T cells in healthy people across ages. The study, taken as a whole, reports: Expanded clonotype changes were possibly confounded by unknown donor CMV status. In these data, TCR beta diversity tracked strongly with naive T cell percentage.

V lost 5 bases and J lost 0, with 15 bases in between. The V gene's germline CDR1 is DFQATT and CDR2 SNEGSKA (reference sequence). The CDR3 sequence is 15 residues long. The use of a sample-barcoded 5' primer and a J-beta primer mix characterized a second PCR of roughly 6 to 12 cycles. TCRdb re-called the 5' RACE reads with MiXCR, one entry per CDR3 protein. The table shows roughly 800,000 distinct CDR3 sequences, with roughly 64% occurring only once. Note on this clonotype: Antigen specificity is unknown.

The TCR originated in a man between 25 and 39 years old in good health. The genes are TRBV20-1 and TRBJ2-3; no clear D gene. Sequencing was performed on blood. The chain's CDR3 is CSAQGWVASTDTQYF. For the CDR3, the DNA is TGCAGTGCTCAAGGCTGGGTGGCGAGCACAGATACGCAGTATTTT.